This T cell receptor (beta chain) was recorded in a study of T cells and Merkel cell carcinoma outcomes. Whole-study findings and limits: Reportedly, T-cell repertoire with density predicts Merkel cell carcinoma outcomes.

About this clone: Its antigen is still unknown.

With 4 bases removed from V and 7 bases from J, the gap between germline ends came to 13 bases. The length of the CDR3 is 13 residues. The germline V gene has CDR1 MNHEY and CDR2 SVGAGI. Data came from immunoSEQ multiplex PCR; TCRdb stores just in-frame clones and leaves some out. The sample contains about 4,000 clones, around 94% of which appear only once. The specimen was tumor tissue from Merkel cell carcinoma. This chain connects TRBV6-5 to TRBJ2-5; D perhaps matches TRBD2 (6 bases). This clonotype originated in a human donor with Merkel cell carcinoma. CDR3 loop: CASSLETSGTQYF. The CDR3 region has the DNA TGTGCCAGCAGTTTGGAGACTAGTGGGACCCAGTACTTC.